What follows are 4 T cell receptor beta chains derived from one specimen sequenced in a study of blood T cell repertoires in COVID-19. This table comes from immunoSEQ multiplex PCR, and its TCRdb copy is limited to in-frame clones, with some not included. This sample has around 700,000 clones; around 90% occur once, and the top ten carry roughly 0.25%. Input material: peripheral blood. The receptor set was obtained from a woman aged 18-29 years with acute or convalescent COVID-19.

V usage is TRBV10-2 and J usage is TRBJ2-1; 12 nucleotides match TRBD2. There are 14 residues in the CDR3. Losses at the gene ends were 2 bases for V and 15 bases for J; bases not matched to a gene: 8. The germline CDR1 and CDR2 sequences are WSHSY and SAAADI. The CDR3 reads CASSEPGLTSGGFF. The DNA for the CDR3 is TGCGCCAGCAGTGAGCCGGGCCTGACTAGCGGGGGGTTCTTC.

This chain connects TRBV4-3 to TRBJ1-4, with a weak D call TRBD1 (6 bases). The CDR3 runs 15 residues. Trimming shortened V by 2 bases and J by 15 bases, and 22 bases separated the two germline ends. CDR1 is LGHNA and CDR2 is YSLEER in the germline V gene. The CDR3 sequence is CASSQNGGEGVSMFF. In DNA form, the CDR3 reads TGCGCCAGCAGCCAAAACGGAGGGGAGGGGGTTTCGATGTTTTTT.

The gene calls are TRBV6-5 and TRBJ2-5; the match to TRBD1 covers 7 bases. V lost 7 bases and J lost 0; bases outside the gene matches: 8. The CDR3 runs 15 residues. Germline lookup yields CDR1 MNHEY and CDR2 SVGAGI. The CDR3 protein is CASKRPGQYQETQYF. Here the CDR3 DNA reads TGTGCCAGCAAAAGACCGGGACAGTACCAAGAGACCCAGTACTTC.

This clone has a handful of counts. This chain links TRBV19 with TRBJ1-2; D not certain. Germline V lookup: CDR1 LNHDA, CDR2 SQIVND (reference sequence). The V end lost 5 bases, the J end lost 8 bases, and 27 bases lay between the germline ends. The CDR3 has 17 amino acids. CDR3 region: CASSAPPSGSYFDGYTF. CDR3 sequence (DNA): TGTGCCAGTAGTGCCCCTCCCTCCGGGTCTTACTTTGACGGCTACACCTTC.